These 14 T cell receptor beta chains came from one sample sequenced in a study of T cell repertoires in cytomegalovirus infection. TCRdb processed the reads anew with MiXCR; each CDR3 protein has one entry. The table lists hundreds of thousands of distinct CDR3 sequences, less than 40% of them singletons, with under 3% in the top ten. Sequenced: PBMCs. The receptors stem from a human donor in good health (CMV status not recorded). Some clones in this sample may be carry-over from other donors' samples.

This clonotype occurred a few times. The J gene is TRBJ1-1, the V gene TRBV25-1; D gene unclear. The V end lost 4 bases, the J end lost 3 bases, and 9 bases lay between the germline ends. This CDR3 spans 13 amino acids. The germline V gene encodes CDR1 MGHDK and CDR2 SYGVNS. The CDR3 spells CASSGVMDTEAFF. In nucleotides, the CDR3 is TGTGCCAGCAGTGGCGTTATGGACACTGAAGCTTTCTTT. Full variable domain (missing parts from reference TRBV25-1 and TRBJ1-1): EADIYQTPRYLVIGTGKKITLECSQTMGHDKMYWYQQDPGMELHLIHYSYGVNSTEKGDLSSESTVSRIRTEHFPLTLESARPSHTSQYLCASSGVMDTEAFFGQGTRLTVV.

In this sample, this clonotype turned up a few times. The rearrangement uses TRBV6-1 and TRBJ1-4; TRBD1 matches 10 bases. Per the germline V gene, CDR1 is MNHNS and CDR2 is SASEGT. J was trimmed by 7 bases and V by 3 bases; bases with no gene match: 8. The CDR3 runs to 16 residues. The CDR3 spells CASSDTGTGAIEKLFF. CDR3 sequence (DNA): TGTGCCAGCAGTGATACCGGGACAGGGGCTATTGAAAAACTGTTTTTT.

The V and J genes are TRBV20-1 and TRBJ1-4, with a tentative D call TRBD1 (5 bases). CDR1 is DFQATT and CDR2 is SNEGSKA in the germline V gene (reference sequence). There are 13 residues in the CDR3. The V gene lost 5 bases and the J gene lost 6 bases, with 13 bases spanning the gap. The CDR3 bases are TGCAGTGCTGGCCCGGTAGGGGATGAAAAACTGTTTTTT. Residues: CSAGPVGDEKLFF.

This clonotype was observed a few times. V gene TRBV28 combines with J gene TRBJ2-3; a weak D match, TRBD1 (6 bases). The CDR3 consists of 15 residues. V gave up 1 base and J gave up 4 bases, with 12 bases separating them. Germline CDR1 reads MDHEN; CDR2 reads SYDVKM. The CDR3 DNA sequence: TGTGCCAGCAGTTTATCCGAGACAGGTTCAGATACGCAGTATTTT. Protein sequence: CASSLSETGSDTQYF.

The table lists this clonotype with a few counts. V gene TRBV27 combines with J gene TRBJ1-5; D might be TRBD1 (5 bases). The CDR3 has 14 amino acids. CDR1 is MNHEY, CDR2 SMNVEV, per germline (reference sequence). V was trimmed by 3 bases and J by 4 bases, leaving 10 bases between them. The CDR3 region has the DNA TGTGCCAGCAGTTTTGGGGGACGGAATCAGCCCCAGCATTTT. It yields the protein CASSFGGRNQPQHF.

The V call is TRBV28, the J call TRBJ1-2; TRBD1 is a possible D gene (6 bases). With 1 base removed from V and 1 base from J, the gap between germline ends came to 10 bases. CDR1 is MDHEN, CDR2 SYDVKM, per germline. The CDR3 is made up of 15 amino acids. CDR3 coding DNA: TGTGCCAGCAGTTTATTGAGGGGGAATAACTATGGCTACACCTTC. As protein: CASSLLRGNNYGYTF.

This clonotype showed up many times. The rearrangement uses TRBV7-2 and TRBJ2-2; 7 bases are shared with TRBD2. V was clipped by 5 bases and J by 5 bases; unmatched bases: 8. The CDR3 has 15 amino acids. Per the germline V gene, CDR1 is SGHTA and CDR2 is FQGNSA. CDR3 in DNA: TGTGCCAGCAGCCCCCTGGGAGGGAGGACCGGGGAGCTGTTTTTT. As protein: CASSPLGGRTGELFF.

The sample holds a few counts of this clonotype. The rearrangement links TRBV11-3 to TRBJ2-2; a possible D gene is TRBD2 (5 bases). V was shortened by 5 bases and J by 2 bases, with 12 bases between the two germline ends. The germline V gene encodes CDR1 SGHNT and CDR2 YENEEA. The CDR3 loop spans 15 amino acids. The CDR3 DNA reads as TGTGCCAGCAGCGCCGGGAATACCAACACCGGGGAGCTGTTTTTT. Protein product: CASSAGNTNTGELFF.

This rearrangement joins TRBV7-9 to TRBJ2-3, with 9 positions matching TRBD2. The CDR3 consists of 15 residues. CDR1 is SEHNR, CDR2 FQNEAQ, per germline (reference sequence). V was pared by 4 bases and J by 8 bases, with 10 bases of the junction left unmatched. The CDR3 reads CASSSPRGGAGTQYF. The CDR3 nucleotides read TGTGCCAGCAGCTCCCCACGCGGGGGGGCAGGTACGCAGTATTTT.

The chain recombines TRBV12-3 or TRBV12-4 with TRBJ2-2; possibly TRBD2 for D (5 bases). The germline V and J ends were trimmed by 3 bases and 7 bases, with 15 bases remaining between them. This CDR3 contains 15 residues. The CDR3 nucleotides are TGTGCCAGCAGTTTTGATCCGGGGTCCGTCGGGGAGCTGTTTTTT. Amino acids: CASSFDPGSVGELFF.

The V gene is TRBV6-6, the J gene TRBJ2-1; 13 bases align to TRBD2. The V gene's germline CDR1 is MNHNY and CDR2 SVGAGI (reference sequence). There are 17 residues in the CDR3. After removal of 6 bases from V and 2 bases from J, the junction contained 7 bases not matched to a gene. The DNA of the CDR3 is TGTGCCAGCAGACCGATCGGACTAGCGGGGGCCTACAATGAGCAGTTCTTC. Translation gives CASRPIGLAGAYNEQFF.

This clonotype has ten or more counts. This chain uses TRBV7-2 with TRBJ2-5; D gene uncertain. The V gene's germline CDR1 is SGHTA and CDR2 FQGNSA. Trimming took 1 base from V and 4 from J, leaving 16 bases between them. This CDR3 comprises 16 residues. CDR3: CASSLVRGIGRETQYF. The CDR3 nucleotides are TGTGCCAGCAGCTTAGTCCGTGGAATAGGGCGAGAGACCCAGTACTTC.

This clonotype was seen only a few times. This chain links TRBV20-1 with TRBJ2-3; 10 bases align to TRBD1. The CDR3 has 12 amino acids. Per the germline V gene, CDR1 is DFQATT and CDR2 is SNEGSKA (reference sequence). V lost 6 bases and J lost 4; bases outside the gene matches: 1. The CDR3 region is CSADRGPDTQYF. The CDR3 DNA is TGCAGTGCCGACAGGGGGCCAGATACGCAGTATTTT.

This chain connects TRBV6-5 to TRBJ1-2; D may be TRBD1 (6 bases). Germline V lookup: CDR1 MNHEY, CDR2 SVGAGI. The V gene lost 5 bases and the J gene lost 2 bases, with 21 bases spanning the gap. The CDR3 is made up of 17 amino acids. CDR3 DNA sequence: TGTGCCAGCAGTCCGGCCCCACTAGGGGGGATGAACTATGGCTACACCTTC. This translates into CASSPAPLGGMNYGYTF.